This TCR beta chain was sequenced for a study of blood T cell repertoires in COVID-19. Authors' data handling: Reference gene primer amplification in the assay estimated nucleated cell counts. TCRdb keeps only in-frame clones here, not all; method: immunoSEQ multiplex PCR. D and trimming come from the DNA, and the V and J calls and clone size come from that table. The sample contains about 310,000 clones, around 91% of which appear only once. As to this clone: The same CDR3 arises from other DNA sequences in this sample as well.

V gave up 5 bases and J gave up 4 bases, with 8 bases separating them. CDR1 LNHDA and CDR2 SQIVND come from the germline V gene (reference sequence). CDR3 length: 12 residues. The specimen sequenced was peripheral blood. This TCR derives from a woman in her thirties or forties with COVID-19, enrolled during active disease. This chain links TRBV19 with TRBJ2-5; perhaps TRBD1 as D (6 bases). Written as DNA, the CDR3 is TGTGCCAGTAGTTCCAGGGGAGAGACCCAGTACTTC. Protein product: CASSSRGETQYF.